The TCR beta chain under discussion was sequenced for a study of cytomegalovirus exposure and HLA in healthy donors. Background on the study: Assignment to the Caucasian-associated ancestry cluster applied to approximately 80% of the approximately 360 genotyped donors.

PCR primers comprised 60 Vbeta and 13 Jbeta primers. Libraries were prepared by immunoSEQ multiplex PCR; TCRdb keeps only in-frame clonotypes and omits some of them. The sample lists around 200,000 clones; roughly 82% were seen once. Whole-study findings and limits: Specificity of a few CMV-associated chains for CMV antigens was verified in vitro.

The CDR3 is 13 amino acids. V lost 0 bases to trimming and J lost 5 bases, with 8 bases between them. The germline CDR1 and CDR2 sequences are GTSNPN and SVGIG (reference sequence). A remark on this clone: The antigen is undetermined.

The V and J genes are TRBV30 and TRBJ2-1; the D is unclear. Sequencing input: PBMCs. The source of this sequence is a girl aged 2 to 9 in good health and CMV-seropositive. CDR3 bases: TGTGCCTGGAGTGTCTATACGGACAATGAGCAGTTCTTC. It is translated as CAWSVYTDNEQFF.